The sequence of this T cell receptor (beta chain) was determined in a study of blood T cell repertoires in COVID-19. Study background: Some COVID-19 samples were acute and others convalescent; all came from the United States, Italy and Spain.

The study drew participants aged roughly 18 to 89 years from some 23 US areas. Categorization into cohorts depended on clinical history that participants reported. Germline V gives CDR1 SGHTA, CDR2 FQGNSA. This CDR3 is 16 amino acids long. V lost 0 bases, J lost 6 bases, and 6 bases stayed unmatched. The authors' processing: For nucleated cells, counts were estimated from reference gene primer amplification. Assay: immunoSEQ multiplex PCR; the TCRdb copy retains only in-frame clones and omits some. The D gene and trimming were derived from the DNA, and the V and J assignments and clone size from that table. The data show approximately 360,000 clones, roughly 90% seen once.

J is TRBJ2-2 and V is TRBV7-2; 8 nucleotides agree with TRBD1. Sequencing was carried out using PBMCs or T cells enriched from blood (not recorded which). The TCR sequence derives from a woman in her twenties or thirties with acute COVID-19. The CDR3 sequence: CASSLADRGWSGELFF. The CDR3 DNA sequence: TGTGCCAGCAGCTTAGCAGACAGGGGATGGTCCGGGGAGCTGTTTTTT.